This entry lists 10 T cell receptor beta chains sequenced from one sample in a study of blood T cell repertoires in COVID-19. The protocol was immunoSEQ multiplex PCR, while the TCRdb copy is restricted to in-frame clones and leaves out a portion. This table holds 100,000 to 140,000 clones, about four fifths found once. What was sequenced was peripheral blood. The receptors come from a human donor in a cohort sampled during active COVID-19.

This clone was picked up one time. V usage is TRBV7-2 and J usage is TRBJ1-2; D not certain. The CDR3 extends over 12 amino acids. Trimming took 2 bases from V and 4 from J, leaving 5 bases between them. Per the germline V gene, CDR1 is SGHTA and CDR2 is FQGNSA. CDR3 DNA sequence: TGTGCCAGCAGCTTAATGAGCTATGGCTACACCTTC. Amino acids: CASSLMSYGYTF.

The V call is TRBV12-3 or TRBV12-4, the J call TRBJ1-2; D is ambiguous. With 5 bases removed from V and 1 base from J, the gap between germline ends came to 5 bases. The CDR3 has 12 residues. The CDR3 coding sequence is TGTGCCAGCAGTCAGCGTAACTATGGCTACACCTTC. This sequence encodes CASSQRNYGYTF.

V and J are TRBV5-5 and TRBJ2-3; D unclear. There are 16 residues in the CDR3. Looked up from germline, CDR1 is SGHKS and CDR2 is YYEKEE (reference sequence). Trimming stripped 5 bases from V and 0 bases from J, with 16 bases between. The CDR3 nucleotides are TGTGCCAGCAGGCGAGGTTCGTCTGGCAGCACAGATACGCAGTATTTT. Its translation: CASRRGSSGSTDTQYF.

The J gene is TRBJ1-4, the V gene TRBV27, with D tentatively TRBD1 (5 bases). V was cut by 2 bases and J by 6 bases, with 7 bases left in between. Germline V gene data show CDR1 as MNHEY and CDR2 as SMNVEV (reference sequence). CDR3 length: 13 amino acids. Written as DNA, the CDR3 is TGTGCCAGCAGTTTAGCGGGGGATGAAAAACTGTTTTTT. It specifies CASSLAGDEKLFF.

CDR3 DNA: TGTGCCAGCAACCAGCCAGGGGGAGAGACCCAGTACTTC. This encodes CASNQPGGETQYF. This chain uses TRBV3-1 (or the pseudogene TRBV3-2) with TRBJ2-5; 7 bases are shared with TRBD1. This CDR3 has 13 amino acids. J was trimmed by 4 bases and V by 7 bases; bases with no gene match: 6. Germline V CDR1 and CDR2: LGHDT, YNNKEL (reference sequence).

The chain employs TRBV6-2 or TRBV6-3 and TRBJ1-1; 7 positions agree with TRBD1. This CDR3 comprises 15 residues. V gave up 2 bases and J gave up 4 bases; unmatched junction bases: 7. Germline CDR1 MNHEY, CDR2 SVGEGT. This CDR3 is CASSYTGAGGTEAFF. CDR3 nucleotide sequence: TGTGCCAGCAGTTACACAGGGGCCGGGGGCACTGAAGCTTTCTTT.

The chain joins TRBV7-9 to TRBJ2-1, with 11 bases aligning to TRBD2. The ends lost 7 bases at V and 1 base at J; junction bases unmatched: 6. Looked up from germline, CDR1 is SEHNR and CDR2 is FQNEAQ (reference sequence). This CDR3 has 16 residues. The CDR3 loop is CASISGLAASYNEQFF. For the CDR3, the DNA is TGTGCCAGCATTTCGGGACTAGCGGCGTCCTACAATGAGCAGTTCTTC.

V usage is TRBV11-2 and J usage is TRBJ2-3, with 8 bases fitting TRBD1. V shed 5 bases, J shed 4 bases, and the junction held 2 bases outside the gene matches. The CDR3 spans 13 residues. CDR1 SGHAT and CDR2 FQNNGV come from the germline V gene. CDR3 region: CASSKDRADTQYF. Here the CDR3 DNA reads TGTGCCAGCAGCAAGGACAGGGCAGATACGCAGTATTTT.

DNA for the CDR3: TGTGCCAGTAGTATAGCACAGGGGGCCGCCAATCAGCCCCAGCATTTT. Translating it yields CASSIAQGAANQPQHF. This chain uses TRBV19 with TRBJ1-5; TRBD1 agrees at 9 bases. The CDR3 length is 16 residues. Per the germline V gene, CDR1 is LNHDA and CDR2 is SQIVND (reference sequence). J was trimmed by 3 bases and V by 1 base; bases with no gene match: 4.

This rearrangement joins TRBV3-1 (or the pseudogene TRBV3-2) to TRBJ1-2; TRBD1 might be the D (6 bases). Trimming cost V 1 base and J 0 bases, with 12 bases left between them. This CDR3 has 16 residues. CDR1 and CDR2 (germline): LGHDT, YNNKEL (reference sequence). In DNA form, the CDR3 reads TGTGCCAGCAGCCAAGGGGGGCCAACAGCTAACTATGGCTACACCTTC. Encoded protein: CASSQGGPTANYGYTF.